This T cell receptor beta chain was recovered during a study of blood T cells in healthy people across ages. Study-level results: As naive T cell percentage varied, TCR beta diversity correlated strongly with it. More naive CD4+ cells and higher diversity were found in long-lived than in aged donors.

PCR was performed a second time for about 7 to 11 cycles using a sample-barcoded 5' primer and a J-beta primer mix. The template-switch adaptor, which had 12 random nucleotides, put a tag on each cDNA molecule. TCRdb re-derived calls from the 5' RACE reads in MiXCR, one entry per CDR3 protein. Of just under 900,000 distinct CDR3 sequences in the sample, more than 25% were seen once. This clonotype has a count of ten or more. What it recognizes is unknown. CDR1 SQVTM and CDR2 ANQGSEA come from the germline V gene. This CDR3 comprises 11 residues. Trimming took 7 bases from V and 8 from J; bases not matched to a gene: 7. Total RNA was isolated from each sample in quantities of at least 5 micrograms.

This clonotype originated in a woman aged 80 or over in good health. This chain connects TRBV29-1 to TRBJ1-2, with 7 nucleotides matching TRBD1. The specimen was blood. Here the CDR3 DNA reads TGCAGCGGTCAGGGGGTGGGCGGCTACACCTTC. Its translation: CSGQGVGGYTF.